The subject of this entry is one T cell receptor beta chain. The sample originates from a study of blood T cell repertoires in COVID-19. Background on the study: Donors in the United States, Italy and Spain gave samples during acute or convalescent COVID-19. The analysed material was cDNA or gDNA that came from T cells, B-cell-depleted T cells, or PBMCs.

Authors' data handling: Amplification from reference gene primers served as the basis for estimated nucleated cell counts. Sequencing used immunoSEQ multiplex PCR; TCRdb keeps in-frame clones, though not all of them. Clonal size and the V and J genes are those of that table, whereas D and trimming came from the DNA. The data show 52,000 or so clones, with about four fifths seen just once and approximately 15% held by the top ten. V gave up 5 bases and J gave up 7 bases, with 18 bases separating them. CDR1 SGHTA and CDR2 FQGNSA come from the germline V gene. This CDR3 contains 14 residues. The receptor was isolated from a man in his sixties or seventies with active COVID-19. The chain is built from TRBV7-2 and TRBJ2-7, with D possibly being TRBD2 (6 bases). Sequenced input: peripheral blood. The CDR3 sequence: CASSRDSGPGEQYF. The CDR3 DNA sequence: TGTGCCAGCAGCCGGGACTCCGGGCCGGGAGAGCAGTACTTC.